Listed below are T cell receptor beta chains from one sample, sequenced in a study of graft-versus-host responses after intestinal transplantation. Repertoires were generated with immunoSEQ multiplex PCR, while TCRdb's copy carries only in-frame clones and drops some. Among more than 55,000 clones listed, roughly 90% were seen once. Sequenced material: PBMCs, taken 26 days after transplant. Source of these receptors: a human patient who received an intestinal transplant, so some T cells may come from the graft donor. CDR3s include the opening cysteine and the closing phenylalanine or tryptophan. The order of the fields is CDR3 protein, J gene, V gene, clone size. Size values are once, few and many counts, or a class for expanded clones, and some rows have none.

CASSFPTEGAGNTIYF TRBJ1-3 TRBV6-5 .
CASSLGVNSGGDNEQFF TRBJ2-1 TRBV7-3 .
CASATGQSSYNSPLHF TRBJ1-6 TRBV2 .
CASSPRTGRHEQYF TRBJ2-7 TRBV19 .
CASSQDRANTGELFF TRBJ2-2 TRBV4-3 .
CASSATSGGNNEQFF TRBJ2-1 TRBV28 .
CASSAFPGTDTQYF TRBJ2-3 TRBV19 .
CATRLAGSSYNEQFF TRBJ2-1 TRBV6-5 .
CASSSGQYNEKLFF TRBJ1-4 TRBV7-9 .
CASSLSGDSYNSPLHF TRBJ1-6 TRBV7-9 .
CASSPETLAGDYNEQFF TRBJ2-1 TRBV13 .
CASSEFYGNTGELFF TRBJ2-2 TRBV2 .
CASSPVTSGRETQYF TRBJ2-5 TRBV27 .
CATSRDSKEETQYF TRBJ2-5 TRBV15 .
CASSQVAGEMDTQYF TRBJ2-3 TRBV4-2 few
CASSPTNYGYTF TRBJ1-2 TRBV6-6 few
CASSGKPTVPTEKLFF TRBJ1-4 TRBV9 .
CASSRREGVEETQYF TRBJ2-5 TRBV4-2 .
CASSLDGRDLGYTF TRBJ1-2 TRBV7-9 .
CASSLEASGPNTGELFF TRBJ2-2 TRBV5-1 .
CASSLAAAGEAFF TRBJ1-1 TRBV27 .
CASSFPFGQGSLSASSNEQFF TRBJ2-1 TRBV5-1 .
CASSQVYGELFF TRBJ2-2 TRBV4-1 few
CASTLGGGRNTGELFF TRBJ2-2 TRBV28 .
CASSPDNGANYGYTF TRBJ1-2 TRBV5-1 .
CASSPRDRGEAGELFF TRBJ2-2 TRBV9 .
CSVAGTSEYGYTF TRBJ1-2 TRBV29-1 .
CASSPFTNTEAFF TRBJ1-1 TRBV7-8 .
CAIEQGDTGELFF TRBJ2-2 TRBV10-2 .
CASSPDRGPYEQYF TRBJ2-7 TRBV7-2 .
CASRDSPREKLFF TRBJ1-4 TRBV7-9 .
CASSQGLGASGNTIYF TRBJ1-3 TRBV4-2 .